This T cell receptor (beta chain) was captured by sequencing in a study of shared clonotypes between healthy human individuals. In its sample, this clone was seen once. CDR1 is SGHDN and CDR2 is FVKESK in the germline V gene. The CDR3 contains 13 residues. Trimming removed 0 bases at V and 11 bases at J, with 13 bases between. The method was immunoSEQ multiplex PCR; TCRdb's version includes in-frame clones alone and lacks a portion of them. Among some 350,000 clones listed, around 67% were seen once. The rearrangement links TRBV14 to TRBJ1-1, with TRBD1 as a possible D gene (5 bases). The specimen sequenced was memory CD4+ T cells sorted from blood. As for subset: CD45RA-negative fraction. This receptor was identified in a man between 25 and 39 years old in good health. CDR3 sequence: CASSQDWQGRAFF. The CDR3 nucleotides are TGTGCCAGCAGCCAAGATTGGCAGGGAAGGGCTTTCTTT.